These 28 T cell receptor beta chains were all obtained from the same sample, sequenced in a study of monozygotic twins with inflammatory bowel disease. TCRdb re-called the 5' RACE reads and gives one entry per CDR3 protein, without DNA. The repertoire table contains approximately 400,000 distinct CDR3 sequences. The sequenced sample consisted of blood. These TCRs come from a human donor with ulcerative colitis or Crohn's disease, or a healthy co-twin of an affected twin (not recorded which).

The V call is TRBV5-6, the J call TRBJ2-1; TCRdb outputs TRBD1, but without DNA this stays unchecked. The CDR3 has 18 residues. Germline V CDR1 and CDR2: SGHDT, YYEEEE. The CDR3 here is CASSLFVRKDPTANEQFF.

V gene TRBV5-1 combines with J gene TRBJ2-7; no DNA is available, so the TRBD2 call from TCRdb remains unchecked. The CDR3 is made up of 14 amino acids. CDR1 and CDR2 from the germline V gene are SGHRS and YFSETQ. This CDR3 reads CASSSGTSVYEQYF.

The CDR3 reads CSANFRTEAFF. The chain combines TRBV20-1 with TRBJ1-1. The CDR3 is made up of 11 amino acids. The germline V gene encodes CDR1 DFQATT and CDR2 SNEGSKA (reference sequence).

The genes are TRBV30 and TRBJ1-1. The CDR3 runs to 14 residues. The germline CDR1 and CDR2 sequences are GTSNPN and SVGIG (reference sequence). The chain's CDR3 is CAWIKAIKNTEAFF.

The rearrangement uses TRBV28 and TRBJ2-3; lacking DNA, the TRBD2 call made by TCRdb goes unchecked. Germline assignment: CDR1 MDHEN and CDR2 SYDVKM. The CDR3 is made up of 15 amino acids. The CDR3 loop is CASRRAAGGTDTQYF.

V is TRBV24-1 and J is TRBJ2-1; TCRdb names TRBD2, which stays unverified in the absence of DNA. CDR3 size: 16 residues. Germline CDR1 and CDR2: KGHDR and SFDVKD. This CDR3 is CATSESGLAGANEQFF.

J is TRBJ2-5 and V is TRBV9; TCRdb's assignment of TRBD2 cannot be checked, as there is no DNA. Germline V gene lookup returns CDR1 SGDLS and CDR2 YYNGEE. The CDR3 consists of 17 residues. CDR3 protein: CASSAPLAGGSGETQYF.

The chain carries TRBV15 and TRBJ2-7; as DNA is missing, the TRBD1 call by TCRdb cannot be tested. CDR3 length: 17 residues. CDR1 LNHNV and CDR2 YYDKDF come from the germline V gene (reference sequence). The CDR3 protein is CATSRVGGTGLTYEQYF.

The rearrangement joins TRBV12-3 or TRBV12-4 to TRBJ2-1; TCRdb's D call, TRBD1, is unchecked because there is no DNA. This CDR3 is built from 13 residues. This CDR3 is CASSPARGGEQFF.

The chain is built from TRBV19 and TRBJ1-1; the TCRdb D gene call, TRBD1, has no DNA to confirm it. This CDR3 comprises 17 residues. The germline V gene has CDR1 LNHDA and CDR2 SQIVND (reference sequence). This CDR3 is CASSNVRGTGANTEAFF. Together with reference TRBV19 and TRBJ1-1, the CDR3 gives the full variable domain: DGGITQSPKYLFRKEGQNVTLSCEQNLNHDAMYWYRQDPGQGLRLIYYSQIVNDFQKGDIAEGYSVSREKKESFPLTVTSAQKNPTAFYLCASSNVRGTGANTEAFFGQGTRLTVV.

The chain links TRBV7-9 to TRBJ1-5; without DNA, the TCRdb call of TRBD1 cannot be checked. The CDR3 runs to 13 residues. Germline V CDR1 and CDR2: SEHNR, FQNEAQ (reference sequence). The CDR3 spells CASSLGGPQPQHF.

This chain links TRBV14 with TRBJ2-1. Germline loops: CDR1 SGHDN, CDR2 FVKESK. The CDR3 spans 13 residues. The CDR3 spells CASSQANVGEQFF.

J is TRBJ2-4 and V is TRBV7-2. CDR1 and CDR2 from the germline V gene are SGHTA and FQGNSA. The CDR3 runs to 16 residues. This CDR3 reads CASSLRGILAKNIQYF.

The chain has TRBV7-3 and TRBJ2-1; the D gene TCRdb calls, TRBD1, cannot be checked with no DNA. Per the germline V gene, CDR1 is SGHTA and CDR2 is FQGTGA. CDR3 size: 18 residues. CDR3 residues: CASSFKPQDRVGDNEQFF.

The rearrangement joins TRBV29-1 to TRBJ2-2; TCRdb selects TRBD1, and the lack of DNA leaves this call unchecked. Germline V lookup: CDR1 SQVTM, CDR2 ANQGSEA. The CDR3 covers 13 residues. The CDR3 spells CSVGQGNTGELFF.

The rearrangement links TRBV5-4 to TRBJ1-6; absent DNA, TCRdb's TRBD1 call cannot be checked. CDR1 SGHNT and CDR2 YYREEE come from the germline V gene (reference sequence). The length of the CDR3 is 14 residues. The CDR3 loop reads CASSIGQVYSPLHF.

The rearrangement links TRBV7-9 to TRBJ2-7. The CDR3 sequence is 15 residues long. Germline V gene lookup returns CDR1 SEHNR and CDR2 FQNEAQ (reference sequence). CDR3 sequence reads: CASSSWVLGSYEQYF.

The rearrangement links TRBV20-1 to TRBJ2-1; absent DNA, TCRdb's TRBD2 call cannot be checked. From germline, CDR1 is DFQATT and CDR2 SNEGSKA (reference sequence). The length of the CDR3 is 17 residues. CDR3 loop: CSARDIAGLAGVGEQFF.

The chain is built from TRBV28 and TRBJ2-5; TCRdb's D gene call, TRBD2, goes unchecked for lack of DNA. Germline V gives CDR1 MDHEN, CDR2 SYDVKM. The CDR3 spans 13 residues. CDR3 sequence: CASFGPNQETQYF.

The chain couples TRBV5-1 to TRBJ2-7; TCRdb calls TRBD2, which cannot be checked without DNA. The CDR3 spans 16 residues. The germline V gene has CDR1 SGHRS and CDR2 YFSETQ. The chain's CDR3 is CASSLGEAAATYEQYF. Full variable domain (rest looked up from reference TRBV5-1 and TRBJ2-7): KAGVTQTPRYLIKTRGQQVTLSCSPISGHRSVSWYQQTPGQGLQFLFEYFSETQRNKGNFPGRFSGRQFSNSRSEMNVSTLELGDSALYLCASSLGEAAATYEQYFGPGTRLTVT.

The V gene is TRBV28, the J gene TRBJ2-7; absent DNA, TCRdb's TRBD1 call cannot be checked. The CDR3 has 11 amino acids. Germline assignment: CDR1 MDHEN and CDR2 SYDVKM. The CDR3: CASSDRTGQYF.

J is TRBJ2-1 and V is TRBV19; absent DNA, TCRdb's TRBD2 call cannot be checked. CDR3 length: 15 amino acids. In germline, CDR1 is LNHDA, CDR2 SQIVND (reference sequence). This chain's CDR3 is CASRLTSFAYNEQFF.

V is TRBV4-3 and J is TRBJ2-7. In germline, CDR1 is LGHNA, CDR2 YSLEER. There are 13 residues in the CDR3. This CDR3 is CASSQKVAYEQYF.

The genes are TRBV7-2 and TRBJ1-5. Germline-derived CDR1 and CDR2 are SGHTA and FQGNSA. This CDR3 is 13 amino acids long. The CDR3 loop is CASSSRANQPQHF. The whole variable domain, filled in from reference TRBV7-2 and TRBJ1-5, reads GAGVSQSPSNKVTEKGKDVELRCDPISGHTALYWYRQSLGQGLEFLIYFQGNSAPDKSGLPSDRFSAERTGGSVSTLTIQRTQQEDSAVYLCASSSRANQPQHFGDGTRLSIL.

This sequence joins TRBV20-1 and TRBJ2-4; TCRdb's D gene call, TRBD1, goes unchecked for lack of DNA. Germline CDR1 is DFQATT and CDR2 is SNEGSKA (reference sequence). CDR3 length: 12 amino acids. The CDR3 sequence is CSATEGLYIQYF.

The V gene is TRBV12-3 or TRBV12-4, the J gene TRBJ2-5; TCRdb selects TRBD1, and the lack of DNA leaves this call unchecked. The CDR3 extends over 12 amino acids. CDR3 sequence: CASSLAPETQYF.

The chain links TRBV24-1 to TRBJ2-7; there is no DNA to check the TCRdb D call of TRBD1. This CDR3 comprises 15 residues. Germline V gene data show CDR1 as KGHDR and CDR2 as SFDVKD. The CDR3 region is CATSLSGTSSYEQYF.

The chain joins TRBV28 to TRBJ2-6. This CDR3 is 14 amino acids long. Germline CDR1 and CDR2: MDHEN and SYDVKM. CDR3 residues: CASKAASGANVLTF.